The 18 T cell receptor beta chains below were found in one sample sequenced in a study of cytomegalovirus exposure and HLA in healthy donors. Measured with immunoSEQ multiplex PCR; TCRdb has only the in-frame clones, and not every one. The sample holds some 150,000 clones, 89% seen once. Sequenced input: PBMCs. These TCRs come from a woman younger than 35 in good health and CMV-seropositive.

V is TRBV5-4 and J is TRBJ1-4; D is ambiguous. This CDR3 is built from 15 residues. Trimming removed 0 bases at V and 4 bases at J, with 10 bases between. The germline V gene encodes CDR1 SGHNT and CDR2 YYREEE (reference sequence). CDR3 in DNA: TGTGCCAGCAGCTTGGGGGCAGGCAATAATGAAAAACTGTTTTTT. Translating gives CASSLGAGNNEKLFF.

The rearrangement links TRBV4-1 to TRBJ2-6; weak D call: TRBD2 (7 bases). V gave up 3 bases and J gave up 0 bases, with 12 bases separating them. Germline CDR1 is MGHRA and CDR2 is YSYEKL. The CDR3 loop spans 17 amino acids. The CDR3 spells CASSQGGASSGANVLTF. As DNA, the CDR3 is TGCGCCAGCAGCCAGGGGGGGGCTAGCTCTGGGGCCAACGTCCTGACTTTC.

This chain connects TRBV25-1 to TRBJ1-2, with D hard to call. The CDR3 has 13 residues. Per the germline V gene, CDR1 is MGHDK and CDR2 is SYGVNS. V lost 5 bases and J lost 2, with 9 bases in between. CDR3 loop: CASSLDGNYGYTF. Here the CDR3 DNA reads TGTGCCAGCAGTCTTGACGGGAACTATGGCTACACCTTC.

The CDR3 nucleotides are TGTGCCAGCAGTCAGGGGAAAGAGACCCAGTACTTC. Protein: CASSQGKETQYF. The rearrangement links TRBV6-5 to TRBJ2-5, with D possibly TRBD1 on 6 matching bases. In germline, CDR1 is MNHEY, CDR2 SVGAGI. The CDR3 consists of 12 residues. Trimming took 5 bases from V and 3 from J, leaving 7 bases between them.

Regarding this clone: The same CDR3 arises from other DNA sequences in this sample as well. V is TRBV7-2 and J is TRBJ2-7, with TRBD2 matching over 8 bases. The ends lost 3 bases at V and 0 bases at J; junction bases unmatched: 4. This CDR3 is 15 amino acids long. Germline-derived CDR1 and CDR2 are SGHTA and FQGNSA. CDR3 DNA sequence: TGTGCCAGCAGCTTCAGCGGGGGCGCCTCCTACGAGCAGTACTTC. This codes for CASSFSGGASYEQYF.

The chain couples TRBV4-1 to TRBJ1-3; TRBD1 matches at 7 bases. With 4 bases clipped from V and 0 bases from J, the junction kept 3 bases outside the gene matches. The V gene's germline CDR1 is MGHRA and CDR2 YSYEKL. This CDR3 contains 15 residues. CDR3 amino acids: CASSRTGDSGNTIYF. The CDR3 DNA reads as TGCGCCAGCAGCCGGACAGGCGACTCTGGAAACACCATATATTTT.

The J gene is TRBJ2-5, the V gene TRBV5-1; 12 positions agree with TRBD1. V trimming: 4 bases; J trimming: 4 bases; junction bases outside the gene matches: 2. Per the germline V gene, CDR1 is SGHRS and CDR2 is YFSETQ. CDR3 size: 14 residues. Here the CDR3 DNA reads TGCGCCAGCAGCCGGGACAGGGGGCGAGAGACCCAGTACTTC. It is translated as CASSRDRGRETQYF. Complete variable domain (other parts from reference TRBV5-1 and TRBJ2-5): KAGVTQTPRYLIKTRGQQVTLSCSPISGHRSVSWYQQTPGQGLQFLFEYFSETQRNKGNFPGRFSGRQFSNSRSEMNVSTLELGDSALYLCASSRDRGRETQYFGPGTRLLVL.

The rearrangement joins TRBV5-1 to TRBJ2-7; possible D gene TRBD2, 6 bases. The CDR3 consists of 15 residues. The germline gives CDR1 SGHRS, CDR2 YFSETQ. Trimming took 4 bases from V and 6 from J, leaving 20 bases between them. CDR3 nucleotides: TGCGCCAGCAGCCCTACGGAGGGGAGCTGGACCGAGCAGTACTTC. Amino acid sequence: CASSPTEGSWTEQYF.

The CDR3 reads CASRTTGSSYEQYF. In DNA, the CDR3 is TGTGCCAGCAGGACGACAGGTTCCTCCTACGAGCAGTACTTC. The chain employs TRBV6-6 and TRBJ2-7, with a weak D call TRBD1 (6 bases). This CDR3 contains 14 residues. Trimming took off 6 bases at V and 0 bases at J, with 12 bases between the two ends. CDR1 MNHNY and CDR2 SVGAGI come from the germline V gene (reference sequence).

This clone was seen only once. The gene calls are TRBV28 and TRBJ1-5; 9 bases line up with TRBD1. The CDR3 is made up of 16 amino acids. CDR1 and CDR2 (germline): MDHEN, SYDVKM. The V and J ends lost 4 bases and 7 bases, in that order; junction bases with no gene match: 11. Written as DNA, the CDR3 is TGTGCCAGCAGTTCAATACCGGGACAGGGTAGGCAGCCCCAGCATTTT. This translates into CASSSIPGQGRQPQHF.

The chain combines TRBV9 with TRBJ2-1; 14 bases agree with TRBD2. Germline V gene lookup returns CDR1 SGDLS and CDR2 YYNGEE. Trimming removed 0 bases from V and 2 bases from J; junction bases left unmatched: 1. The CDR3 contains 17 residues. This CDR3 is CASSVGGLAGAYNEQFF. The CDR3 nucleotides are TGTGCCAGCAGCGTAGGGGGACTAGCGGGGGCCTACAATGAGCAGTTCTTC.

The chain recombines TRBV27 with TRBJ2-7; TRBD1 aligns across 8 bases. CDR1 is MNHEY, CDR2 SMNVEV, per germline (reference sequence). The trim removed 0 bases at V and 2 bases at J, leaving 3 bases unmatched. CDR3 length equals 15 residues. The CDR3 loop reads CASSLSSGGAYEQYF. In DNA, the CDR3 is TGTGCCAGCAGTTTATCATCAGGGGGCGCCTACGAGCAGTACTTC.

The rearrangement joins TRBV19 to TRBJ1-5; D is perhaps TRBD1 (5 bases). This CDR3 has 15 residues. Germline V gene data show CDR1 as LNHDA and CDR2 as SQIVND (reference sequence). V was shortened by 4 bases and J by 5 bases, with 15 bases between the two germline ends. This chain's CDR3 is CASSRDSGLDQPQHF. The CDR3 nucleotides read TGTGCCAGTAGTAGAGATTCAGGGTTAGATCAGCCCCAGCATTTT. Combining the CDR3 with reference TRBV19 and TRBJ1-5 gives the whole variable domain DGGITQSPKYLFRKEGQNVTLSCEQNLNHDAMYWYRQDPGQGLRLIYYSQIVNDFQKGDIAEGYSVSREKKESFPLTVTSAQKNPTAFYLCASSRDSGLDQPQHFGDGTRLSIL.

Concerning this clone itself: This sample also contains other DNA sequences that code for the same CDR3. The CDR3 here is CASSIGETEAFF. The CDR3 nucleotides are TGTGCCAGTAGTATAGGCGAAACTGAAGCTTTCTTT. The chain joins TRBV19 to TRBJ1-1; D not resolved. V dropped 1 base and J dropped 5 bases, with 5 bases sitting between them. CDR3 length equals 12 residues. CDR1 is LNHDA, CDR2 SQIVND, per germline (reference sequence).

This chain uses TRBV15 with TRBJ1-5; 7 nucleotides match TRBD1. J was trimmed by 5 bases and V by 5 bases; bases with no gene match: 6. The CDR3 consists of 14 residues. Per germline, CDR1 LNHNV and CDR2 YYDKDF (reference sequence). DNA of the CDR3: TGTGCCACCAGCCAATATGACAGGGATCAGCCCCAGCATTTT. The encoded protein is CATSQYDRDQPQHF.

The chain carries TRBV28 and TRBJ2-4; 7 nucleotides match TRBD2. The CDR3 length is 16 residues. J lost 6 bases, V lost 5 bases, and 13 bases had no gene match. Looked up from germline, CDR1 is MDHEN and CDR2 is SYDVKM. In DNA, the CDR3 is TGTGCCAGCAGTCAGGGAACCTGGGGGGGGTTAAACATTCAGTACTTC. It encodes CASSQGTWGGLNIQYF.

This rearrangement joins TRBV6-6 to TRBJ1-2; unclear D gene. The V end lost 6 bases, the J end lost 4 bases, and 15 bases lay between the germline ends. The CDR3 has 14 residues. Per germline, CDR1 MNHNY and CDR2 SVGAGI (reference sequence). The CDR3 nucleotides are TGTGCCAGCAGCAACGCAGGTTTTGGCTATGGCTACACCTTC. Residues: CASSNAGFGYGYTF.

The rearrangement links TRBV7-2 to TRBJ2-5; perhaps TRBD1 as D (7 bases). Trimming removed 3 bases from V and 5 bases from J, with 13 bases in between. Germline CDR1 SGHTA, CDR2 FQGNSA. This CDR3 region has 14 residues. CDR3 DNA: TGTGCCAGCAGCTTTCGCCCAGGGGGGGAGACCCAGTACTTC. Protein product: CASSFRPGGETQYF. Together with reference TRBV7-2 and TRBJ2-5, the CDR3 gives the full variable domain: GAGVSQSPSNKVTEKGKDVELRCDPISGHTALYWYRQSLGQGLEFLIYFQGNSAPDKSGLPSDRFSAERTGGSVSTLTIQRTQQEDSAVYLCASSFRPGGETQYFGPGTRLLVL.